This TCR beta chain was observed in a study of a mutant IDH1 vaccine in newly diagnosed glioma. This clone was detected once. Stated time point: baseline, week 1 (first vaccination visit). Treatment described: pre-vaccination baseline after standard-of-care therapy. Clones were read by immunoSEQ multiplex PCR, and TCRdb kept only the in-frame ones, dropping some. The sample carries fewer than 100,000 clones, approximately 90% recorded once. CDR3 length: 15 amino acids. Germline values: CDR1 SGHRS, CDR2 YFSETQ. Trimming took 3 bases from V and 2 from J, leaving 12 bases between them. The chain employs TRBV5-1 and TRBJ2-1, with a possible D match to TRBD2 (6 bases). The source of this sequence is a woman aged 50 to 60 with glioma. Sequences were derived from PBMCs, sampled from a glioma patient treated with radiotherapy, temozolomide or both. The CDR3 DNA sequence: TGCGCCAGCAGCTGGGACTCCTACCCCTACAATGAGCAGTTCTTC. Protein sequence: CASSWDSYPYNEQFF.